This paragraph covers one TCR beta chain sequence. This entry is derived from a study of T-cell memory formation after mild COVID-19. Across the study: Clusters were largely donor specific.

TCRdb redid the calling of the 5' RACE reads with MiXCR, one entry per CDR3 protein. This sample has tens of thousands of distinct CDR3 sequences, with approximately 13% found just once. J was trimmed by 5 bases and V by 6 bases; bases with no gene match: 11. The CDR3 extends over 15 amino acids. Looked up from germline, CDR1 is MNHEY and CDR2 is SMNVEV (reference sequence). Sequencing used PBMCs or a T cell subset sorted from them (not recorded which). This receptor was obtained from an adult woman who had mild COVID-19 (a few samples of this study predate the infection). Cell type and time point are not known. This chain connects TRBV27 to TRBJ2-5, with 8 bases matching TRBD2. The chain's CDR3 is CASRPGGGPWETQYF. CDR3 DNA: TGTGCCAGCAGACCCGGCGGGGGGCCCTGGGAGACCCAGTACTTC.